What follows are 10 T cell receptor beta chains derived from one specimen sequenced in a study of T cells in Graves' hyperthyroidism and ophthalmopathy (dated 2019 in TCRdb). Library generation was performed with multiplex PCR. Instrument used: Illumina HiSeq 2000. Amplification of TCR beta CDR3 regions was carried out from RNA transcripts. The TCR CDR3 was subjected to a first round of RT-PCR using the HTBI primer set and the Qiagen OneStep RT-PCR kit. TCRdb itself trimmed the public reads at Q25 with fastp, ran MiXCR and retained productive beta chains. Under each unique CDR3 protein, matching rows form one entry showing the most common genes and DNA. The sample table lists roughly 570,000 distinct CDR3 sequences, 40% to 55% of them with a count of one. Jointly, the top ten make up roughly 20% of the sample. The material sequenced was peripheral blood or thyroid tissue (not recorded which). Receptor source: an adult woman with Graves' disease, either hyperthyroidism or ophthalmopathy (not recorded which).

The chain couples TRBV7-8 to TRBJ1-1, with D perhaps matching TRBD1 (6 bases). CDR3 length equals 16 residues. Trimming took 5 bases from V and 0 from J, leaving 16 bases between them. The V gene's germline CDR1 is SGHVS and CDR2 FQNEAQ. CDR3 region: CASSTSGAGMNTEAFF. CDR3 DNA sequence: TGTGCCAGCAGCACCTCGGGGGCCGGGATGAACACTGAAGCTTTCTTT.

A remark on this clonotype: Germline and junction disagree at one end, which may indicate a read error. The chain recombines TRBV11-3 with TRBJ2-7; a weak D match, TRBD2 (5 bases). CDR3 length equals 16 residues. Germline CDR1 reads SGHNT; CDR2 reads YENEEA. For the CDR3, the DNA is TGTGCCTGCAGTGCTGGCGGCGCTAGCTACCGCTACGAGCAGTACTTC. Protein product: CACSAGGASYRYEQYF.

This chain links TRBV24-1 with TRBJ2-2; D is unclear. Germline lookup yields CDR1 KGHDR and CDR2 SFDVKD. This CDR3 comprises 13 residues. The CDR3 DNA reads TGTACTACTGCTGCAGCGAGGACCGGGGAGCTGTTTTTT. This gives the protein CTTAAARTGELFF.

V and J are TRBV2 and TRBJ1-1, with TRBD1 as a possible D gene (6 bases). The CDR3 length is 12 residues. Per the germline V gene, CDR1 is SNHLY and CDR2 is FYNNEI. V was trimmed by 10 bases and J by 5 bases, leaving 14 bases between them. CDR3 protein: CATNRERTEAFF. The CDR3 coding sequence is TGTGCCACCAACAGGGAGAGGACTGAAGCTTTCTTT.

With respect to this clonotype: Compared with germline, one end of the junction differs, possibly owing to a read error. The chain has TRBV15 and TRBJ2-7; TRBD2 agrees at 11 bases. The CDR3 is 12 residues long. CDR1 is LNHNV, CDR2 YYDKDF, per germline (reference sequence). CDR3 bases: TGTGCCACCAGCAGAGGGCCGGGACTAGCGGTCTTC. This sequence encodes CATSRGPGLAVF. The whole variable domain, remainder taken from reference TRBV15 and TRBJ2-7, is DAMVIQNPRYQVTQFGKPVTLSCSQTLNHNVMYWYQQKSSQAPKLLFHYYDKDFNNEADTPDNFQSRRPNTSFCFLDIRSPGLGDTAMYLCATSRGPGLAVFGPGTRLTVT.

This clonotype was detected only a few times. The V gene is TRBV19, the J gene TRBJ1-1, with 8 bases aligning to TRBD1. The CDR3 totals 16 residues. In germline, CDR1 is LNHDA, CDR2 SQIVND (reference sequence). The ends lost 6 bases at V and 4 bases at J; junction bases unmatched: 13. In DNA, the CDR3 is TGTGCCAGTAGCTCGGGACAGGCCCCCCGTGGCACTGAAGCTTTCTTT. This encodes CASSSGQAPRGTEAFF.

As concerns this clonotype: As the CDR3 is not closed by the conserved phenylalanine or tryptophan, this likely results from a read error. The DNA is omitted, as the CDR3 cannot be located on it reliably, and the CDR3 follows TCRdb's listing. The V gene is TRBV29-1, the J gene TRBJ2-6. Germline assignment: CDR1 SQVTM and CDR2 ANQGSEA. 9 amino acids form the CDR3, both terminal residues included. The CDR3 spells CSATSAVTA.

This clonotype has at least ten counts. The chain employs TRBV9 and TRBJ1-2, with TRBD1 matching 9 bases. The trim removed 4 bases at V and 5 bases at J, leaving 15 bases unmatched. CDR3 length equals 17 residues. Germline values: CDR1 SGDLS, CDR2 YYNGEE. The CDR3 nucleotides read TGTGCCAGCAGCCCCCGGACAGGGGCTGGACCCCTTTATGGCTACACCTTC. Its protein product is CASSPRTGAGPLYGYTF.

V and J are TRBV19 and TRBJ2-7; D gene unclear. This CDR3 spans 13 amino acids. CDR1 is LNHDA and CDR2 is SQIVND in the germline V gene (reference sequence). Trimming shortened V by 5 bases and J by 2 bases, and 10 bases separated the two germline ends. The CDR3 DNA sequence: TGTGCCAGTAGTCCAGAAGGGCCCTACGAGCAGTACTTC. Its translation: CASSPEGPYEQYF.

In its sample, this clonotype was seen once. The gene calls are TRBV29-1 and TRBJ1-2, with D possibly being TRBD1 (6 bases). CDR3 length equals 14 residues. Germline CDR1 SQVTM, CDR2 ANQGSEA. V lost 4 bases and J 7 bases, leaving 19 bases between the germline ends. This chain's CDR3 is CSVVRDTDYGGYTF. CDR3 DNA: TGCAGCGTTGTTAGGGACACGGATTATGGTGGCTACACCTTC.